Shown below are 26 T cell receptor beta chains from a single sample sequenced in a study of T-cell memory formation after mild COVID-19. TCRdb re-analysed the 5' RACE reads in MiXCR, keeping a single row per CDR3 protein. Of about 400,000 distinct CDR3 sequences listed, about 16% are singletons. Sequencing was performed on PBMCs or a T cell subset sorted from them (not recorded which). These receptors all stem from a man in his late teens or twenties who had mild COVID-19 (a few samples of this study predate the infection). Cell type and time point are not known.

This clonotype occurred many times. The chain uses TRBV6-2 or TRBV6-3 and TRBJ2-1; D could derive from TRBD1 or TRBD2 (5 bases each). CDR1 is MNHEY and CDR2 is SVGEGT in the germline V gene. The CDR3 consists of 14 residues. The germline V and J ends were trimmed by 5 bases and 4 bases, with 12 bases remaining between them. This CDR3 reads CASSRPGPYNEQFF. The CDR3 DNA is TGTGCCAGCAGTCGCCCGGGGCCGTACAATGAGCAGTTCTTC.

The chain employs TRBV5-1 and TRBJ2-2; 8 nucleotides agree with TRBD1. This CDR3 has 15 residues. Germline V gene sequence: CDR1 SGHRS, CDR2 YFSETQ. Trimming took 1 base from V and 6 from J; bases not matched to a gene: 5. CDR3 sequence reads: CASSLKQGASGELFF. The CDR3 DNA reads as TGCGCCAGCAGCTTGAAGCAGGGGGCGTCCGGGGAGCTGTTTTTT.

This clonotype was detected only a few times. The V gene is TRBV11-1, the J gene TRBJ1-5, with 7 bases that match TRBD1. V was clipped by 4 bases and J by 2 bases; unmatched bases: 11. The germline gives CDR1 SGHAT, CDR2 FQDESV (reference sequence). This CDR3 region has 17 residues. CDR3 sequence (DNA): TGTGCCAGCAGCTCGGGACAGTCAAAAGGTGGCAATCAGCCCCAGCATTTT. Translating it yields CASSSGQSKGGNQPQHF.

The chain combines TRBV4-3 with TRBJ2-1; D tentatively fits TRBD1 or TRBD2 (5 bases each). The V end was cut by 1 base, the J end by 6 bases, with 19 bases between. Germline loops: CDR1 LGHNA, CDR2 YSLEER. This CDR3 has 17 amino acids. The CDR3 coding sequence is TGCGCCAGCAGCCAAGGGTCCGGGACCCTACCAGTCAATGAGCAGTTCTTC. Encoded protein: CASSQGSGTLPVNEQFF.

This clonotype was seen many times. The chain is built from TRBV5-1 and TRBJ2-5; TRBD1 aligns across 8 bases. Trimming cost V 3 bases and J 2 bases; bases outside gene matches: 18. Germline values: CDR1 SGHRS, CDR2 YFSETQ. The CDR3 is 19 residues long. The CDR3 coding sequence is TGCGCCAGCAGCTCAAGAGTCCCGGGACAGGTCGGGGGTCAAGAGACCCAGTACTTC. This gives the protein CASSSRVPGQVGGQETQYF.

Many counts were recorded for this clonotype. The CDR3 DNA sequence: TGTGCCAGCAGCGTAGAGGTCGGGGCTGGAAACACCATATATTTT. This encodes CASSVEVGAGNTIYF. This chain joins TRBV9 and TRBJ1-3; no firm D call. The CDR3 runs to 15 residues. CDR1 and CDR2 (germline): SGDLS, YYNGEE. Trimming removed 0 bases at V and 2 bases at J, with 9 bases between.

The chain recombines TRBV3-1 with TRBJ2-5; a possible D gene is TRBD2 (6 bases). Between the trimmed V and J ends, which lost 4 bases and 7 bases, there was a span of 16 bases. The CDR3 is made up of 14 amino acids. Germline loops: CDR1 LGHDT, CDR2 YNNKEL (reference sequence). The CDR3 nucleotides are TGTGCCAGCAGCCCCGAGCGGGCCGGGGGGACCCAGTACTTC. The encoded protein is CASSPERAGGTQYF.

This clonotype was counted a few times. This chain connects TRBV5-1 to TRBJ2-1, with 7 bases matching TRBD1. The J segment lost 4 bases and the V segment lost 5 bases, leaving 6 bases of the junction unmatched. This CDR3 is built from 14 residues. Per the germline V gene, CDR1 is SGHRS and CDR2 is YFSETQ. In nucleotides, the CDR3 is TGCGCCAGCAGGGAGCAGGGGGTATACAATGAGCAGTTCTTC. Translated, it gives CASREQGVYNEQFF.

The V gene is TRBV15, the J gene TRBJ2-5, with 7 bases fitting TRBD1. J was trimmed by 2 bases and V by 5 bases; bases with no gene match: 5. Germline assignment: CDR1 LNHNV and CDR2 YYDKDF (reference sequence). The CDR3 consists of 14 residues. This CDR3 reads CATSPRDRQETQYF. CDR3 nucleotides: TGTGCCACCAGCCCCCGGGACAGACAAGAGACCCAGTACTTC.

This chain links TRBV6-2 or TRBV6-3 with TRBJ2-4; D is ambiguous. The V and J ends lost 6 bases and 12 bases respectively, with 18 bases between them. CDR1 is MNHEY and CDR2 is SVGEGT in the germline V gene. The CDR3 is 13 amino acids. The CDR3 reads CASSPRWSNDQYF. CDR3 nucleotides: TGTGCCAGCAGCCCCCGATGGTCGAATGATCAGTACTTC.

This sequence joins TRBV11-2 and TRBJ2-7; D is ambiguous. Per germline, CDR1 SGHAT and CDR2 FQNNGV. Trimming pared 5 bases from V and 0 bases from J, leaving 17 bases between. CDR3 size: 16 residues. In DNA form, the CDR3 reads TGTGCCAGCAGCCACCCCATTGGCAGACCCTCCTACGAGCAGTACTTC. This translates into CASSHPIGRPSYEQYF.

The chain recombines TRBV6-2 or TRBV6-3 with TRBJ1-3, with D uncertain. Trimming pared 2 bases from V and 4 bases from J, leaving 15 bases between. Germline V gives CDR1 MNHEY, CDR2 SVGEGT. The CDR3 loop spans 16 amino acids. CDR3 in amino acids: CASSYEGSRRGNTIYF. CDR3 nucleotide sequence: TGTGCCAGCAGTTACGAAGGCTCGAGGAGAGGAAACACCATATATTTT.

The CDR3 coding sequence is TGTGCCACCAGTGAGCACGACAGATTCTATGGCTACACCTTC. Protein: CATSEHDRFYGYTF. The rearrangement links TRBV24-1 to TRBJ1-2, with a possible D match to TRBD1 (5 bases). Germline-derived CDR1 and CDR2 are KGHDR and SFDVKD. V was trimmed by 4 bases and J by 4 bases, leaving 12 bases between them. This CDR3 has 14 amino acids.

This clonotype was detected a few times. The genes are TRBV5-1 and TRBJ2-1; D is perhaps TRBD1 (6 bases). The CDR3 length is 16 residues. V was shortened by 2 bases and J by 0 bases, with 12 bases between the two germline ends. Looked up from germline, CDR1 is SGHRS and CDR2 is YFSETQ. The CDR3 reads CASSLGGASSYNEQFF. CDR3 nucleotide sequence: TGCGCCAGCAGCTTAGGGGGTGCGAGCTCCTACAATGAGCAGTTCTTC.

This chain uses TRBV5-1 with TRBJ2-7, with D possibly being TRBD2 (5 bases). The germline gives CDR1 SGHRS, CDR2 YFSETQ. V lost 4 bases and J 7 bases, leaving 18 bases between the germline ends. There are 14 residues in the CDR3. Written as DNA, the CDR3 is TGCGCCAGCAGCCTTCTATGGAGGTCGGGGGAGCAGTACTTC. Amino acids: CASSLLWRSGEQYF. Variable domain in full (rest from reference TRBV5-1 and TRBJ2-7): KAGVTQTPRYLIKTRGQQVTLSCSPISGHRSVSWYQQTPGQGLQFLFEYFSETQRNKGNFPGRFSGRQFSNSRSEMNVSTLELGDSALYLCASSLLWRSGEQYFGPGTRLTVT.

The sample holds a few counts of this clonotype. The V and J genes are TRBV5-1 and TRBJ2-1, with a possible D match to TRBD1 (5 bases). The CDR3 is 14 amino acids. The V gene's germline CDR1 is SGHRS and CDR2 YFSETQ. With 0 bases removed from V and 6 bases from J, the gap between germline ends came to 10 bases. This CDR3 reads CASSLGRQLNEQFF. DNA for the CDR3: TGCGCCAGCAGCTTGGGGCGACAGCTCAATGAGCAGTTCTTC. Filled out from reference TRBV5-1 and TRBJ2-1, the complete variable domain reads KAGVTQTPRYLIKTRGQQVTLSCSPISGHRSVSWYQQTPGQGLQFLFEYFSETQRNKGNFPGRFSGRQFSNSRSEMNVSTLELGDSALYLCASSLGRQLNEQFFGPGTRLTVL.

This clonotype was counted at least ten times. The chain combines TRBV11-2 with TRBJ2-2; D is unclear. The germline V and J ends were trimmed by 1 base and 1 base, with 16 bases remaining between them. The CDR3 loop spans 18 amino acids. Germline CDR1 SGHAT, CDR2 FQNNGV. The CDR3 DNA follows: TGTGCCAGCAGCTTAGGGGCCTTTACAGATTGGAACACCGGGGAGCTGTTTTTT. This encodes CASSLGAFTDWNTGELFF.

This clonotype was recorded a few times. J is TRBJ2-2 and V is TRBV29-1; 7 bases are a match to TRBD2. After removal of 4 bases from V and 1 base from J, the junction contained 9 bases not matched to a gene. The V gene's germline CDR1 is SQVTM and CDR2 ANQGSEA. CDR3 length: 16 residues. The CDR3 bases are TGCAGCGTTGGGGGAGGGACGAGTAAGAACACCGGGGAGCTGTTTTTT. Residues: CSVGGGTSKNTGELFF.

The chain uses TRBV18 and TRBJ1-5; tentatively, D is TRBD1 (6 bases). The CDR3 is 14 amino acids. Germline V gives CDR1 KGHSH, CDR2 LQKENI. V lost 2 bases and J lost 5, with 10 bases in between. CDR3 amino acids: CASSPGGRDQPQHF. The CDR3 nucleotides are TGTGCCAGCTCACCAGGGGGGCGGGATCAGCCCCAGCATTTT.

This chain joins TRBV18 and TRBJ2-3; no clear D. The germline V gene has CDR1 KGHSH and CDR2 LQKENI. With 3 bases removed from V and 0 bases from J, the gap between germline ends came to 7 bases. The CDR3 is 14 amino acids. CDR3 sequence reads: CASSPLVSTDTQYF. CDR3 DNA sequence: TGTGCCAGCTCACCGCTAGTTAGCACAGATACGCAGTATTTT.

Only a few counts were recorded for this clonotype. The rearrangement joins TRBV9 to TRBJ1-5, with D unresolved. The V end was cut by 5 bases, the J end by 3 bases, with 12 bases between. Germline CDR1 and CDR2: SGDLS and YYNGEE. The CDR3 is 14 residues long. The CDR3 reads CASSEGGDNQPQHF. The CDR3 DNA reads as TGTGCCAGCAGTGAGGGCGGAGACAATCAGCCCCAGCATTTT.

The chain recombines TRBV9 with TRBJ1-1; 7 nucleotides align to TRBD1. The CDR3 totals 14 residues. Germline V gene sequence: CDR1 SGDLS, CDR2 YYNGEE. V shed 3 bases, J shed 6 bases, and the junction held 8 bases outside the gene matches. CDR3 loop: CASSGEGAPPEAFF. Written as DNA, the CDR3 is TGTGCCAGCAGCGGAGAGGGGGCTCCCCCTGAAGCTTTCTTT. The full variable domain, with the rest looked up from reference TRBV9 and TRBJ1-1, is DSGVTQTPKHLITATGQRVTLRCSPRSGDLSVYWYQQSLDQGLQFLIQYYNGEERAKGNILERFSAQQFPDLHSELNLSSLELGDSALYFCASSGEGAPPEAFFGQGTRLTVV.

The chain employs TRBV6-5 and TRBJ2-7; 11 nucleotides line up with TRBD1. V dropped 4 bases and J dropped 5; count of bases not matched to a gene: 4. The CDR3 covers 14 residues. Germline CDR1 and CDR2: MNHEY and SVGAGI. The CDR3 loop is CASSSPGQGDEQYF. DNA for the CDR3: TGTGCCAGCAGTTCCCCGGGACAGGGGGACGAGCAGTACTTC.

The CDR3, as DNA: TGTGCCAGCAGCCTCGGACAGGAAAGCAATCAGCCCCAGCATTTT. Amino acids: CASSLGQESNQPQHF. The V and J genes are TRBV9 and TRBJ1-5, with 7 bases matching TRBD1. Germline CDR1 and CDR2: SGDLS and YYNGEE. The CDR3 is 15 residues long. Trimming at V came to 4 bases and at J to 1 base, leaving 5 bases not matched to a gene. The complete variable domain, with remaining parts taken from reference TRBV9 and TRBJ1-5, reads DSGVTQTPKHLITATGQRVTLRCSPRSGDLSVYWYQQSLDQGLQFLIQYYNGEERAKGNILERFSAQQFPDLHSELNLSSLELGDSALYFCASSLGQESNQPQHFGDGTRLSIL.

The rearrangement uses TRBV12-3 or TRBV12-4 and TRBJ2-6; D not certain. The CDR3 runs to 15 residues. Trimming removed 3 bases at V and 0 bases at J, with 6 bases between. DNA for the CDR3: TGTGCCAGCAGTTTGATCCCCTCTGGGGCCAACGTCCTGACTTTC. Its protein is CASSLIPSGANVLTF.

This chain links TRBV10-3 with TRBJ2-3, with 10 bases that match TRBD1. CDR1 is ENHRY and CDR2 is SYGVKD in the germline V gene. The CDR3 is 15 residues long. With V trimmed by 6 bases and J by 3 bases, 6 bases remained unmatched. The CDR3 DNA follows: TGTGCCATCAGGAGGGGGACAGGGGAGACAGATACGCAGTATTTT. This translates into CAIRRGTGETDTQYF.